The next 3 T cell receptor beta chains were all read from a single sample in a study. TCRdb independently ran MiXCR on the 5' RACE reads; one entry per CDR3 protein. Of approximately 60,000 distinct CDR3 sequences listed, 28% are singletons. Material for sequencing was tumor-infiltrating memory CD4+ T cells sorted from the breast tumor. The subset was: memory CD4+ T cells, CD4+CD45RO+CD25-. The receptors come from a female donor with breast cancer.

This chain uses TRBV5-1 with TRBJ2-7, with a tentative D call TRBD2 (5 bases). This CDR3 has 14 amino acids. The ends were cut back, 0 bases at V and 4 bases at J, with 11 bases in the middle. Germline values: CDR1 SGHRS, CDR2 YFSETQ. CDR3 coding DNA: TGCGCCAGCAGCTTGGCAACTTCGGGGTACGAGCAGTACTTC. It yields the protein CASSLATSGYEQYF.

Of note for this clonotype: No conserved phenylalanine or tryptophan is present at the end of the CDR3, so a read error is the likely explanation. Written as DNA, the CDR3 is TGTGCCAGCAGCTCGTTAGCAGACGCCAAAAACATTCAGTACCTC. Its translation: CASSSLADAKNIQYL. This chain connects TRBV11-2 to TRBJ2-4; D call uncertain. Germline assignment: CDR1 SGHAT and CDR2 FQNNGV. This CDR3 is 15 amino acids long. Trimming cost V 4 bases and J 1 base, with 11 bases left between them.

Details on this clonotype: A clone one base away is much larger, so this may be a read error. The chain is built from TRBV6-1 and TRBJ1-1; tentatively, D is TRBD1 (6 bases). This CDR3 has 13 residues. Germline CDR1 reads MNHNS; CDR2 reads SASEGT. CDR3: CASTLTGITEASF. CDR3 coding DNA: TGTGCCAGCACGCTTACAGGGATCACTGAAGCTTCCTTT.